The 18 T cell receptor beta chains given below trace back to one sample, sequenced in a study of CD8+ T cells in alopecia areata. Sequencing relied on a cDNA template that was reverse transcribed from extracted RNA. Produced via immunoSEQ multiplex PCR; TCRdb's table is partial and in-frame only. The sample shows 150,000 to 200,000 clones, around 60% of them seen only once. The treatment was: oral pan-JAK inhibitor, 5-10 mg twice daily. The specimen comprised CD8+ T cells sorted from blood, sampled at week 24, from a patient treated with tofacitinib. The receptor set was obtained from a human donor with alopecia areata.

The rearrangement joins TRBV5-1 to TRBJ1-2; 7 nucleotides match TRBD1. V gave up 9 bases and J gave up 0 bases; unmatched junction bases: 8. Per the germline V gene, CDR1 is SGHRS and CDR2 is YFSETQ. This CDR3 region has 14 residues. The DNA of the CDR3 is TGCGCCACCAAAACCGGGACAGCTAACTATGGCTACACCTTC. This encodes CATKTGTANYGYTF.

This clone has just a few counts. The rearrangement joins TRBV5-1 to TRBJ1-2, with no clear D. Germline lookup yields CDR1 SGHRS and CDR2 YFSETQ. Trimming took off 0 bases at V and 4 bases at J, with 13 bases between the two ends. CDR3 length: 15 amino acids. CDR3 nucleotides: TGCGCCAGCAGCTTGGCCCCCGGCGGCCTCTATGGCTACACCTTC. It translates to CASSLAPGGLYGYTF.

The CDR3 is CATTSNYGYTF. The CDR3 DNA reads as TGTGCCACCACAAGTAACTATGGCTACACCTTC. This sequence joins TRBV2 and TRBJ1-2; D is ambiguous. With 10 bases removed from V and 1 base from J, the gap between germline ends came to 7 bases. The CDR3 spans 11 residues. CDR1 is SNHLY and CDR2 is FYNNEI in the germline V gene.

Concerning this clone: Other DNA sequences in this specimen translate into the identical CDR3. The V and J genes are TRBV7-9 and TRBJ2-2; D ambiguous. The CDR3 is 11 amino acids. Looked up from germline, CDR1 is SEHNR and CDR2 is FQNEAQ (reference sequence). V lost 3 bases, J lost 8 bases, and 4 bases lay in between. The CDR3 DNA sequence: TGTGCCAGCAGCTTGGTGGGGGAGCTGTTTTTT. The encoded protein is CASSLVGELFF.

CDR3 bases: TGTGCCAGCAGAGGGGGGGTGGGCACTGAAGCTTTCTTT. As protein: CASRGGVGTEAFF. The V and J genes are TRBV4-2 and TRBJ1-1; tentatively, D is TRBD1 (6 bases). Germline V gene lookup returns CDR1 LGHNA and CDR2 YNFKEQ. This CDR3 is built from 13 residues. The V gene lost 6 bases and the J gene lost 4 bases, with 12 bases spanning the gap.

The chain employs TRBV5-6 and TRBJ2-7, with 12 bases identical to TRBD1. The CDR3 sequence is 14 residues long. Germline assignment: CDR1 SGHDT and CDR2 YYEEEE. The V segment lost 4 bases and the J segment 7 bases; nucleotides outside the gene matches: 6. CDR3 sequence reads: CASSPGQGAGEQYF. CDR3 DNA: TGTGCCAGCAGCCCGGGACAGGGGGCGGGAGAGCAGTACTTC.

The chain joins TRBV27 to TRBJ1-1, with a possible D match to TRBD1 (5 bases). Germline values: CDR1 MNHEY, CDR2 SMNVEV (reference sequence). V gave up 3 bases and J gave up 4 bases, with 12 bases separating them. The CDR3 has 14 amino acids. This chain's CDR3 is CASSFQGGITEAFF. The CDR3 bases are TGTGCCAGCAGTTTCCAGGGTGGAATCACTGAAGCTTTCTTT.

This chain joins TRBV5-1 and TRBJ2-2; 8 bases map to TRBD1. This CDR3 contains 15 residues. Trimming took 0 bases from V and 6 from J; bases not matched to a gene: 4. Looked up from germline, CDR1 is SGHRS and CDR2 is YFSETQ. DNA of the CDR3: TGCGCCAGCAGCTTGGGGACAGGGTTACCCGGGGAGCTGTTTTTT. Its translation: CASSLGTGLPGELFF. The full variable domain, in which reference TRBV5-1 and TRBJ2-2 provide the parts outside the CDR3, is KAGVTQTPRYLIKTRGQQVTLSCSPISGHRSVSWYQQTPGQGLQFLFEYFSETQRNKGNFPGRFSGRQFSNSRSEMNVSTLELGDSALYLCASSLGTGLPGELFFGEGSRLTVL.

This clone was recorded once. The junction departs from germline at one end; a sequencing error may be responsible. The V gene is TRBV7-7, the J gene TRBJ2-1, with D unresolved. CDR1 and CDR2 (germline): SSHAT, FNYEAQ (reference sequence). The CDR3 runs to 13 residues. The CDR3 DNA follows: TGTGCTAGCAGCTTAAGCAGGTACAATGAGCAGTTCTTC. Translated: CASSLSRYNEQFF.

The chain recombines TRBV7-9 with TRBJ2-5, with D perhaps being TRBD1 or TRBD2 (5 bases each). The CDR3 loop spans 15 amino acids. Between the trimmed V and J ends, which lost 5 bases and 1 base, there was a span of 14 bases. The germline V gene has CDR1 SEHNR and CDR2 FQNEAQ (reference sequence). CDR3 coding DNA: TGTGCCAGCAGCCCAACCTATGGGGGCCAAGAGACCCAGTACTTC. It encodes CASSPTYGGQETQYF. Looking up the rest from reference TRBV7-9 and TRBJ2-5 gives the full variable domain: DTGVSQNPRHKITKRGQNVTFRCDPISEHNRLYWYRQTLGQGPEFLTYFQNEAQLEKSRLLSDRFSAERPKGSFSTLEIQRTEQGDSAMYLCASSPTYGGQETQYFGPGTRLLVL.

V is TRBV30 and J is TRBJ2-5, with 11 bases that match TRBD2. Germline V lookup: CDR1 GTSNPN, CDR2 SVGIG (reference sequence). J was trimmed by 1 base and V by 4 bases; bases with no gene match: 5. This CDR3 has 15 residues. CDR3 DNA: TGTGCCTGGACCCCACTAGCGGGAGTCCAAGAGACCCAGTACTTC. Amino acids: CAWTPLAGVQETQYF.

CDR3 DNA sequence: TGTGCCAGCAGTCCCGAAGGACACGTGAACACTGAAGCTTTCTTT. This sequence encodes CASSPEGHVNTEAFF. This chain links TRBV6-5 with TRBJ1-1, with D possibly matching TRBD1 (5 bases). Germline-derived CDR1 and CDR2 are MNHEY and SVGAGI. V lost 5 bases and J lost 0, with 13 bases in between. The CDR3 has 15 amino acids.

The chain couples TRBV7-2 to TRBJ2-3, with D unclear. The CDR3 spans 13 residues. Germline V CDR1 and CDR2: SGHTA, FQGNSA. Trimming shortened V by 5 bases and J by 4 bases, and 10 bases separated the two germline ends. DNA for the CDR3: TGTGCCAGCAGCCCCCAGAGTGCAGATACGCAGTATTTT. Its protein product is CASSPQSADTQYF.

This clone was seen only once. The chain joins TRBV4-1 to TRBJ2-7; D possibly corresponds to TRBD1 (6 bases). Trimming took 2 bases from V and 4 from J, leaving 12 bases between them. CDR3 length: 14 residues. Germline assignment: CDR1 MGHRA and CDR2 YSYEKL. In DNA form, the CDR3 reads TGCGCCAGCAGCCAACACACACAGGGTTACGAGCAGTACTTC. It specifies CASSQHTQGYEQYF.

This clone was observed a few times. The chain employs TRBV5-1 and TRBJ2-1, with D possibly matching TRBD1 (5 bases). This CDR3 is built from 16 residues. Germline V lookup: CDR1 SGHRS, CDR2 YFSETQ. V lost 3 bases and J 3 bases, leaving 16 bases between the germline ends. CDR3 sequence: CASSSPTEAFYNEQFF. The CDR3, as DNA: TGCGCCAGCAGCTCGCCGACAGAAGCTTTCTACAATGAGCAGTTCTTC.

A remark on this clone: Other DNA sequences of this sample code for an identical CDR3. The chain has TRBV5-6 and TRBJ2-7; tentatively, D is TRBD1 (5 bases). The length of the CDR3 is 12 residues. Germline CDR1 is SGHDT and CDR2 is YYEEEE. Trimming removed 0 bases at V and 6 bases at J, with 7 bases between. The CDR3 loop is CASSLGRGEQYF. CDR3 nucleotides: TGTGCCAGCAGCTTGGGAAGGGGCGAGCAGTACTTC.

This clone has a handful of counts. CDR3 nucleotide sequence: TGTGCCAGCAGTTTATCCCCGAGACAGGGGGCAGGGGAGACCCAGTACTTC. This encodes CASSLSPRQGAGETQYF. The chain combines TRBV27 with TRBJ2-5; 10 bases line up with TRBD1. Germline V gives CDR1 MNHEY, CDR2 SMNVEV (reference sequence). Trimming took 0 bases from V and 5 from J; bases not matched to a gene: 9. This CDR3 has 17 amino acids.

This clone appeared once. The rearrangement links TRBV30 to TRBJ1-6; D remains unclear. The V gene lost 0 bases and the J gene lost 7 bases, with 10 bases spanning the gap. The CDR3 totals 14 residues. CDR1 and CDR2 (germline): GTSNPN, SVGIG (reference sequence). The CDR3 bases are TGTGCCTGGAGTGTCATTGCAGGAAATTCACCCCTCCACTTT. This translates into CAWSVIAGNSPLHF. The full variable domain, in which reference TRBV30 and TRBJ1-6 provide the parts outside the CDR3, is SQTIHQWPATLVQPVGSPLSLECTVEGTSNPNLYWYRQAAGRGLQLLFYSVGIGQISSEVPQNLSASRPQDRQFILSSKKLLLSDSGFYLCAWSVIAGNSPLHFGNGTRLTVT.